This is a list of T cell receptor beta chains from one sample in a study of blood T cell repertoires in COVID-19. TCRdb's table, derived via immunoSEQ multiplex PCR, lists solely in-frame clones and lacks some. The sample consists of fewer than 110,000 clones, less than 85% of them appearing once. The sequencing input was peripheral blood. These receptors were obtained from a woman in her seventies with active or convalescent COVID-19. Each CDR3 is given with its conserved first and last residue. D genes are given only for firm matches. The size field is filled for only some rows; it gives once, few, many or a size class.

v_gene	j_gene	d_gene	abundance	CDR3aa	CDR3nt
TRBV15	TRBJ1-1	-	-	CATSREGQRRGAFF	TGTGCCACCAGCAGAGAAGGACAGCGGAGAGGAGCTTTCTTT
TRBV11-2	TRBJ1-4	-	-	CASSVAGRHNEKLFF	TGTGCCAGCAGCGTTGCGGGAAGGCATAATGAAAAACTGTTTTTT
TRBV5-1	TRBJ2-7	TRBD1	-	CASTKPGQGPYEQYF	TGCGCCAGCACCAAGCCGGGACAGGGCCCCTACGAGCAGTACTTC
TRBV7-9	TRBJ1-2	TRBD1	-	CASRPTGDGYTF	TGTGCCAGCAGGCCGACAGGGGATGGCTACACCTTC
TRBV5-1	TRBJ2-2	-	-	CASSLETLANTGELFF	TGCGCCAGCAGCTTAGAGACTCTCGCGAACACCGGGGAGCTGTTTTTT
TRBV5-6	TRBJ2-7	-	-	CASSPGGPYEQYF	TGTGCCAGCAGCCCAGGAGGCCCCTACGAGCAGTACTTC
TRBV24-1	TRBJ1-1	TRBD1	-	CATSDPGTGLAFF	TGTGCCACCAGTGATCCCGGGACAGGGCTGGCTTTCTTT
TRBV29-1	TRBJ2-3	-	-	CSVVEPSSTDTQYF	TGCAGCGTTGTTGAGCCAAGTAGCACAGATACGCAGTATTTT
TRBV7-2	TRBJ2-5	-	-	CASSLVDQETQYF	TGTGCCAGCAGCTTAGTAGATCAAGAGACCCAGTACTTC
TRBV2	TRBJ1-2	-	once	CASARGGEDGYTF	TGTGCCAGCGCACGAGGGGGAGAGGATGGCTACACCTTC
TRBV9	TRBJ2-3	-	-	CASSVNGDNTDTQYF	TGTGCCAGCAGCGTTAACGGGGACAACACAGATACGCAGTATTTT
TRBV30	TRBJ1-3	-	-	CAWSRPGLSGNTIYF	TGTGCCTGGAGTAGGCCGGGACTCTCTGGAAACACCATATATTTT
TRBV4-1	TRBJ1-6	TRBD1	-	CASRTGDNSPLHF	TGCGCCAGCAGAACAGGGGATAATTCACCCCTCCACTTT
TRBV24-1	TRBJ2-5	-	-	CATSDASGVKRETQYF	TGTGCCACCAGTGATGCGTCGGGGGTAAAGCGGGAGACCCAGTACTTC
TRBV11-2	TRBJ2-7	TRBD2	-	CASRYGTSGMMQYF	TGTGCCAGCAGGTACGGGACTAGCGGGATGATGCAGTACTTC
TRBV4-3	TRBJ2-3	TRBD2	-	CASSQGLAGTYTQYF	TGCGCCAGCAGCCAAGGACTAGCGGGCACTTATACGCAGTATTTT
TRBV30	TRBJ1-1	-	-	CAWRTSSRNTEAFF	TGTGCCTGGAGGACATCTTCCAGGAACACTGAAGCTTTCTTT
TRBV28	TRBJ2-1	TRBD2	-	CASSLWGTSGRNEQFF	TGTGCCAGCAGTTTATGGGGGACTAGCGGGAGGAATGAGCAGTTCTTC
TRBV24-1	TRBJ1-5	TRBD1	-	CATMGQGVNQPQHF	TGTGCCACCATGGGACAGGGAGTCAATCAGCCCCAGCATTTT
TRBV28	TRBJ2-3	-	-	CTTGGEAVLGKTDTQYF	TGTACTACGGGTGGGGAGGCAGTCTTGGGGAAAACAGATACGCAGTATTTT
TRBV7-9	TRBJ1-2	-	-	CASSLVVGRGYGYTF	TGTGCCAGCAGCTTAGTGGTGGGGAGGGGATATGGCTACACCTTC
TRBV4-3	TRBJ2-5	TRBD1	-	CASSRTTGTGQETQYF	TGCGCCAGCAGCCGCACAACAGGGACAGGCCAAGAGACCCAGTACTTC
TRBV5-1	TRBJ1-2	TRBD1	-	CASSLERQGYGYTF	TGCGCCAGCAGCTTGGAGCGACAGGGCTATGGCTACACCTTC
TRBV6-5	TRBJ1-3	-	-	CASRDSGSGNTIYF	TGTGCCAGCAGGGACAGCGGCTCTGGAAACACCATATATTTT
TRBV4-3	TRBJ1-4	-	-	CASSLGRGREKLFF	TGCGCCAGCAGCCTGGGCAGGGGCCGGGAAAAACTGTTTTTT
TRBV5-1	TRBJ1-3	-	-	CASSGGDSVSGNTIYF	TGCGCCAGCAGCGGAGGGGATTCGGTTTCGGGAAACACCATATATTTT
TRBV6-5	TRBJ1-1	TRBD1	-	CASSLTRDSEAFF	TGTGCCAGCAGCCTCACCAGGGACAGTGAAGCTTTCTTT
TRBV30	TRBJ1-5	-	-	CAWSVFGRESNQPQHF	TGTGCCTGGAGTGTTTTTGGGAGGGAGAGCAATCAGCCCCAGCATTTT
TRBV7-6	TRBJ2-1	-	-	CASSQQGGSYNEQFF	TGTGCCAGCAGCCAACAGGGTGGGAGCTACAATGAGCAGTTCTTC
TRBV10-2	TRBJ2-7	TRBD2	-	CASSFLTSGSLREQYF	TGCGCCAGCAGTTTCCTGACTAGCGGGAGTTTAAGGGAGCAGTACTTC
TRBV30	TRBJ1-1	TRBD1	-	CAWNQGDRGRPIAFF	TGTGCCTGGAATCAAGGGGACAGGGGCCGCCCTATAGCTTTCTTT
TRBV2	TRBJ1-2	TRBD1	-	CASSEDQDRDYGYTF	TGTGCCAGCAGTGAAGACCAGGACAGGGACTATGGCTACACCTTC
TRBV5-1	TRBJ2-5	TRBD1	-	CASSWDSQETQYF	TGCGCCAGCAGCTGGGACAGCCAAGAGACCCAGTACTTC
TRBV5-6	TRBJ1-2	-	-	CASSLDRVDGYTF	TGTGCCAGCAGCTTGGACAGGGTGGATGGCTACACCTTC
TRBV2	TRBJ1-5	TRBD1	-	CASTGTGGNQPQHF	TGTGCCAGCACGGGAACAGGGGGCAATCAGCCCCAGCATTTT
TRBV6-5	TRBJ2-7	-	-	CASSYYGLAPYEQYF	TGTGCCAGCAGTTACTATGGGCTAGCGCCCTACGAGCAGTACTTC
TRBV5-1	TRBJ2-6	-	-	CASSPGTGANVLTF	TGCGCCAGCAGCCCCGGGACTGGGGCCAACGTCCTGACTTTC
TRBV10-3	TRBJ2-1	TRBD2	-	CAISDSGLGNEQFF	TGTGCCATCAGTGATTCGGGACTAGGTAATGAGCAGTTCTTC